The 13 T cell receptor beta chains reported below all come from one sample, sequenced in a study of blood T cell repertoires in COVID-19. Assay: immunoSEQ multiplex PCR; the TCRdb copy retains only in-frame clones and omits some. The sample carries 200,000 to 250,000 clones, just over 85% recorded once. The sequencing sample was made of PBMCs or T cells enriched from blood (not recorded which). These TCRs come from a woman between 45 and 65 years old with acute COVID-19.

The CDR3 region has the DNA TGTGCCAGTACCGAAGGGACAGGGAACACTGAAGCTTTCTTT. As protein: CASTEGTGNTEAFF. This chain links TRBV19 with TRBJ1-1; 8 bases map to TRBD1. Germline V lookup: CDR1 LNHDA, CDR2 SQIVND (reference sequence). The V gene end was trimmed by 7 bases and the J gene end by 1 base; junction bases not matched to a gene: 5. This CDR3 contains 14 residues.

The chain combines TRBV15 with TRBJ1-5, with 11 bases identical to TRBD1. The CDR3 runs to 16 residues. Germline V lookup: CDR1 LNHNV, CDR2 YYDKDF (reference sequence). V shed 5 bases and J 6 bases; nucleotides not matched to a gene: 9. The CDR3 reads CATSPPPGQGGQPQHF. For the CDR3, the DNA is TGTGCCACCAGCCCCCCCCCGGGACAGGGGGGTCAGCCCCAGCATTTT.

The CDR3 bases are TGTGCCAGTAGTTCTAGCGGGACAACCTACGAGCAGTACTTC. Translation: CASSSSGTTYEQYF. The chain links TRBV19 to TRBJ2-7; 9 bases are a match to TRBD2. CDR1 LNHDA and CDR2 SQIVND come from the germline V gene (reference sequence). Trimming cost V 5 bases and J 2 bases; bases outside gene matches: 4. The CDR3 is 14 amino acids.

This chain links TRBV7-6 with TRBJ1-3, with D unclear. The CDR3 runs to 14 residues. Looked up from germline, CDR1 is SGHVS and CDR2 is FNYEAQ. The V end was cut by 0 bases, the J end by 8 bases, with 11 bases between. The CDR3 spells CASSLAFVGHTIYF. CDR3 sequence (DNA): TGTGCCAGCAGCTTAGCTTTCGTGGGCCACACCATATATTTT.

The genes are TRBV3-1 (or the pseudogene TRBV3-2) and TRBJ1-4; 7 bases are a match to TRBD1. The length of the CDR3 is 14 residues. Germline V gene data show CDR1 as LGHDT and CDR2 as YNNKEL (reference sequence). Losses at the gene ends were 3 bases for V and 7 bases for J; bases not matched to a gene: 5. The CDR3 DNA sequence: TGTGCCAGCAGCCATCTGGACAGGAGTGAAAAACTGTTTTTT. Amino acid sequence: CASSHLDRSEKLFF.

The chain joins TRBV3-1 (or the pseudogene TRBV3-2) to TRBJ2-7; 7 bases match TRBD2. V lost 4 bases, J lost 4 bases, and 1 base stayed unmatched. The CDR3 extends over 12 amino acids. CDR1 and CDR2 from the germline V gene are LGHDT and YNNKEL (reference sequence). CDR3 DNA sequence: TGTGCCAGCAGCCGGGAGGGTTACGAGCAGTACTTC. The encoded protein is CASSREGYEQYF.

The CDR3 DNA is TGTGCCAGCAGCTTAGGGGACAGGGTAGCTGGCTACACCTTC. Translating gives CASSLGDRVAGYTF. The J gene is TRBJ1-2, the V gene TRBV7-9, with TRBD1 matching 9 bases. The CDR3 spans 14 residues. In germline, CDR1 is SEHNR, CDR2 FQNEAQ (reference sequence). V was pared by 1 base and J by 7 bases, with 4 bases of the junction left unmatched.

The rearrangement uses TRBV19 and TRBJ2-1; D possibly corresponds to TRBD2 (6 bases). The CDR3 spans 14 residues. Trimming stripped 4 bases from V and 4 bases from J, with 11 bases between. Germline V gene data show CDR1 as LNHDA and CDR2 as SQIVND (reference sequence). This CDR3 reads CASSTGTPYNEQFF. CDR3 DNA sequence: TGTGCCAGTAGTACCGGGACTCCGTACAATGAGCAGTTCTTC.

This chain connects TRBV7-6 to TRBJ2-5, with 10 bases aligning to TRBD2. V was pared by 5 bases and J by 3 bases, with 12 bases of the junction left unmatched. The germline V gene has CDR1 SGHVS and CDR2 FNYEAQ. The CDR3 sequence is 17 residues long. CDR3 loop: CASSASEGLAGEETQYF. CDR3 sequence (DNA): TGTGCCAGCAGCGCATCCGAGGGCCTAGCGGGAGAAGAGACCCAGTACTTC.

The rearrangement links TRBV7-9 to TRBJ1-3, with D perhaps matching TRBD1 (5 bases). In germline, CDR1 is SEHNR, CDR2 FQNEAQ (reference sequence). V lost 4 bases and J 0 bases, leaving 22 bases between the germline ends. The CDR3 extends over 19 amino acids. CDR3 protein: CASSSDRSGRVHSGNTIYF. As DNA, the CDR3 is TGTGCCAGCAGCTCAGACAGATCTGGCAGGGTTCACTCTGGAAACACCATATATTTT.

V usage is TRBV7-8 and J usage is TRBJ2-7; 9 bases are a match to TRBD1. CDR1 SGHVS and CDR2 FQNEAQ come from the germline V gene. The junction had 9 bases not matched to a gene; V was cut back by 1 base and J by 2 bases. This CDR3 contains 17 residues. CDR3 sequence: CASSLVAGTGLPYEQYF. DNA for the CDR3: TGTGCCAGCAGCTTAGTCGCCGGGACAGGGCTACCCTACGAGCAGTACTTC.

Written as DNA, the CDR3 is TGTGCCACCCAAGCACAGCGCAATCAGCCCCAGCATTTT. It yields the protein CATQAQRNQPQHF. This chain connects TRBV10-3 to TRBJ1-5; D is undetermined. This CDR3 spans 13 amino acids. The germline V gene has CDR1 ENHRY and CDR2 SYGVKD. Trimming pared 10 bases from V and 2 bases from J, leaving 12 bases between.

This chain connects TRBV18 to TRBJ1-3; 11 bases are shared with TRBD1. The CDR3 sequence is 18 residues long. CDR1 KGHSH and CDR2 LQKENI come from the germline V gene. Trimming cost V 3 bases and J 3 bases; bases outside gene matches: 10. CDR3 sequence: CASSPQVRTGGFGNTIYF. The CDR3 coding sequence is TGTGCCAGCTCACCTCAAGTCCGGACAGGGGGCTTTGGAAACACCATATATTTT.